The T cell receptor (beta chain) under discussion was sequenced for a study of blood T cell repertoires in COVID-19. This CDR3 is 13 amino acids long. V lost 0 bases and J lost 15; bases outside the gene matches: 6. CDR1 MNHEY and CDR2 SVGEGT come from the germline V gene. The method was immunoSEQ multiplex PCR; TCRdb's version includes in-frame clones alone and lacks a portion of them. Of 250,000 to 300,000 clones listed, around 88% are singletons. The sequencing input was PBMCs or T cells enriched from blood (not recorded which). This clonotype was sampled from a man aged 35 to 55 who had recovered from COVID-19. The chain has TRBV6-2 or TRBV6-3 and TRBJ2-1, with TRBD2 matching over 9 bases. The CDR3 sequence is CASSYSSAGGWFF. In DNA form, the CDR3 reads TGTGCCAGCAGTTACTCTTCGGCGGGAGGGTGGTTCTTC.